The 23 T cell receptor beta chains below come from one sample, sequenced in a study of shared clonotypes between healthy human individuals. Some clones are missing from TCRdb's copy, which holds only in-frame ones; the method was immunoSEQ multiplex PCR. The sample shows about 510,000 clones, about 96% of them seen only once. Sequencing input: naive CD4+ T cells sorted from blood. Subset meaning: CD45RA+ positively selected. The receptors stem from a woman aged 30 to 39 in good health.

This chain connects TRBV5-1 to TRBJ2-1; the D gene could be TRBD1 or TRBD2 (5 bases each). Germline values: CDR1 SGHRS, CDR2 YFSETQ. This CDR3 has 12 amino acids. Trimming shortened V by 7 bases and J by 8 bases, and 13 bases separated the two germline ends. CDR3 bases: TGCGCCAGCCAAAGAGGGGAATATGAGCAGTTCTTC. This sequence encodes CASQRGEYEQFF. The full variable domain, completed using reference TRBV5-1 and TRBJ2-1, is KAGVTQTPRYLIKTRGQQVTLSCSPISGHRSVSWYQQTPGQGLQFLFEYFSETQRNKGNFPGRFSGRQFSNSRSEMNVSTLELGDSALYLCASQRGEYEQFFGPGTRLTVL.

The genes are TRBV7-3 and TRBJ2-1; 7 nucleotides agree with TRBD1. With V trimmed by 3 bases and J by 4 bases, 6 bases remained unmatched. The germline V gene encodes CDR1 SGHTA and CDR2 FQGTGA. This CDR3 comprises 15 residues. This CDR3 reads CASSFSLTGYNEQFF. In DNA, the CDR3 is TGTGCCAGCAGCTTTAGTCTGACAGGGTACAATGAGCAGTTCTTC.

This clone was counted once. The chain joins TRBV7-8 to TRBJ2-2; 8 bases agree with TRBD1. The germline V gene encodes CDR1 SGHVS and CDR2 FQNEAQ. The CDR3 covers 15 residues. V dropped 3 bases and J dropped 3; count of bases not matched to a gene: 3. The CDR3 nucleotides read TGTGCCAGCAGCTTGGACAGGGTTGACACCGGGGAGCTGTTTTTT. It is translated as CASSLDRVDTGELFF.

The chain recombines TRBV7-9 with TRBJ2-3; D might be TRBD2 (7 bases). Germline V gives CDR1 SEHNR, CDR2 FQNEAQ (reference sequence). The CDR3 contains 16 residues. V lost 5 bases and J 1 base, leaving 16 bases between the germline ends. CDR3 sequence (DNA): TGTGCCAGCAGCCAAGGGACGGGGGGCCGCACAGATACGCAGTATTTT. It encodes CASSQGTGGRTDTQYF.

This chain joins TRBV13 and TRBJ1-6; 7 positions agree with TRBD1. The germline CDR1 and CDR2 sequences are PRHDT and FYEKMQ (reference sequence). Germline trimming cut 0 bases from V and 5 bases from J; bases unmatched to any gene: 1. CDR3 size: 15 residues. The CDR3 DNA reads as TGTGCCAGCAGCTTAGGGACAGGGAATAATTCACCCCTCCACTTT. Its translation: CASSLGTGNNSPLHF.

This clone was seen once. This rearrangement joins TRBV7-3 to TRBJ1-3, with D perhaps TRBD1 (5 bases). V was clipped by 4 bases and J by 9 bases, with 13 bases between them. CDR3 length: 13 amino acids. Per germline, CDR1 SGHTA and CDR2 FQGTGA. In DNA form, the CDR3 reads TGTGCCAGCAGCTCGGGGGTCGGTGGCACCATATATTTT. Translating gives CASSSGVGGTIYF. The full variable domain, its missing parts supplied by reference TRBV7-3 and TRBJ1-3, is GAGVSQTPSNKVTEKGKYVELRCDPISGHTALYWYRQSLGQGPEFLIYFQGTGAADDSGLPNDRFFAVRPEGSVSTLKIQRTERGDSAVYLCASSSGVGGTIYFGEGSWLTVV.

The chain recombines TRBV30 with TRBJ2-5, with 7 bases that match TRBD1. The J call is doubtful: the DNA matches TRBJ2-7 better. The CDR3 spans 14 residues. Germline values: CDR1 GTSNPN, CDR2 SVGIG (reference sequence). In DNA form, the CDR3 reads TGTGCCTGGAATCCGGGACAGTTCTCCTACGAGCAGTACTTC. Translating gives CAWNPGQFSYEQYF.

The V gene is TRBV25-1, the J gene TRBJ1-5, with D possibly matching TRBD1 (5 bases). In germline, CDR1 is MGHDK, CDR2 SYGVNS. The germline V and J ends were trimmed by 3 bases and 5 bases, with 14 bases remaining between them. The length of the CDR3 is 15 residues. This CDR3 is CASSDLRQPDQPQHF. CDR3 bases: TGTGCCAGCAGTGATTTGAGACAGCCAGATCAGCCCCAGCATTTT.

The chain combines TRBV5-1 with TRBJ2-1; 8 bases map to TRBD2. V shed 2 bases and J 7 bases; nucleotides not matched to a gene: 11. Germline V CDR1 and CDR2: SGHRS, YFSETQ. The length of the CDR3 is 16 residues. The CDR3 nucleotides are TGCGCCAGCAGCTTAGTTGCGGGGGGCGAGAGAAATGAGCAGTTCTTC. Residues: CASSLVAGGERNEQFF.

J is TRBJ2-5 and V is TRBV18, with D uncertain. Gene TRBJ2-7 matches the end of the DNA better, so the J call may be wrong. The CDR3 consists of 13 residues. From germline, CDR1 is KGHSH and CDR2 LQKENI. DNA for the CDR3: TGTGCCAGCTCCGGTAGTTACCCCTACGAGCAGTACTTC. It codes for CASSGSYPYEQYF.

The chain couples TRBV12-5 to TRBJ2-1, with D hard to call. Germline lookup yields CDR1 LGHNT and CDR2 FRNRAP. CDR3 length equals 12 residues. Trimming shortened V by 2 bases and J by 7 bases, and 6 bases separated the two germline ends. CDR3 bases: TGTGCTAGTGGTTTGCGAGCTAATGAGCAGTTCTTC. It encodes CASGLRANEQFF.

The chain couples TRBV29-1 to TRBJ2-5, with D possibly TRBD2 on 5 matching bases. This CDR3 has 13 amino acids. V was clipped by 3 bases and J by 5 bases, with 13 bases between them. The germline V gene has CDR1 SQVTM and CDR2 ANQGSEA. The CDR3: CSVEVGVGETQYF. CDR3 DNA: TGCAGCGTTGAGGTGGGAGTAGGGGAGACCCAGTACTTC.

V gene TRBV28 combines with J gene TRBJ2-3; D may correspond to TRBD1 or TRBD2 (6 bases each). The V gene's germline CDR1 is MDHEN and CDR2 SYDVKM. The V and J ends lost 3 bases and 8 bases respectively, with 9 bases between them. CDR3 length: 12 amino acids. As DNA, the CDR3 is TGTGCCAGCAGTTTTCCGGGGGCTACGCAGTATTTT. Amino acid sequence: CASSFPGATQYF.

This chain uses TRBV19 with TRBJ2-2, with no clear D. V dropped 1 base and J dropped 0 bases, with 9 bases sitting between them. Germline V gene sequence: CDR1 LNHDA, CDR2 SQIVND (reference sequence). The CDR3 contains 16 residues. The CDR3 reads CASSIAQAANTGELFF. CDR3 DNA: TGTGCCAGTAGTATAGCTCAGGCGGCGAACACCGGGGAGCTGTTTTTT.

V gene TRBV7-2 combines with J gene TRBJ2-3; unclear D gene. This CDR3 comprises 13 residues. Trimming removed 2 bases from V and 5 bases from J, with 8 bases in between. Germline-derived CDR1 and CDR2 are SGHTA and FQGNSA. The CDR3 DNA is TGTGCCAGCAGCTTACCTCTAGGAGATACGCAGTATTTT. Translating gives CASSLPLGDTQYF. Looking up the rest from reference TRBV7-2 and TRBJ2-3 gives the full variable domain: GAGVSQSPSNKVTEKGKDVELRCDPISGHTALYWYRQSLGQGLEFLIYFQGNSAPDKSGLPSDRFSAERTGGSVSTLTIQRTQQEDSAVYLCASSLPLGDTQYFGPGTRLTVL.

This chain connects TRBV5-1 to TRBJ2-3, with TRBD2 matching over 9 bases. This CDR3 has 16 residues. Per germline, CDR1 SGHRS and CDR2 YFSETQ. V gave up 0 bases and J gave up 2 bases; unmatched junction bases: 4. As DNA, the CDR3 is TGCGCCAGCAGCTTGGCCCGACTAGCGGTCACAGATACGCAGTATTTT. Translation: CASSLARLAVTDTQYF.

Here the CDR3 reads CASSPPTGMGATNEKLFF. As DNA, the CDR3 is TGCGCCAGCAGCCCCCCGACAGGGATGGGCGCAACTAATGAAAAACTGTTTTTT. The chain couples TRBV4-1 to TRBJ1-4; 7 positions agree with TRBD1. Germline trimming cut 4 bases from V and 0 bases from J; bases unmatched to any gene: 11. CDR1 is MGHRA, CDR2 YSYEKL, per germline. The CDR3 has 18 amino acids.

The CDR3 sequence is CASRQTGVYEQYF. The DNA of the CDR3 is TGTGCCAGCAGGCAAACAGGGGTCTACGAGCAGTACTTC. V is TRBV27 and J is TRBJ2-5; the match to TRBD1 covers 7 bases. The J call may be in error: the DNA end matches TRBJ2-7 better. Germline V gene lookup returns CDR1 MNHEY and CDR2 SMNVEV (reference sequence). The CDR3 is 13 residues long.

The CDR3 nucleotides read TGCGCCAGCAGACCGGGACAGCCAACGAACACCGGGGAGCTGTTTTTT. Protein product: CASRPGQPTNTGELFF. V gene TRBV5-1 combines with J gene TRBJ2-2, with TRBD1 matching over 7 bases. The CDR3 consists of 16 residues. The junction had 7 bases not matched to a gene; V was cut back by 5 bases and J by 0 bases. Germline-derived CDR1 and CDR2 are SGHRS and YFSETQ.

The V gene is TRBV11-2, the J gene TRBJ2-3; TRBD1 aligns across 10 bases. The CDR3 spans 16 residues. Germline V lookup: CDR1 SGHAT, CDR2 FQNNGV. V shed 3 bases, J shed 3 bases, and the junction held 6 bases outside the gene matches. The DNA for the CDR3 is TGTGCCAGCAGCTTTATCGGGACAGGGGTAACAGATACGCAGTATTTT. Protein: CASSFIGTGVTDTQYF.

The chain joins TRBV2 to TRBJ1-1, with D possibly being TRBD1 (5 bases). CDR1 and CDR2 (germline): SNHLY, FYNNEI. This CDR3 has 13 amino acids. Trimming removed 4 bases at V and 2 bases at J, with 8 bases between. CDR3 amino acids: CASSVQGNTEAFF. As DNA, the CDR3 is TGTGCCAGCAGTGTTCAGGGAAACACTGAAGCTTTCTTT.

This chain connects TRBV5-1 to TRBJ2-5, with D possibly TRBD1 on 6 matching bases. Per the germline V gene, CDR1 is SGHRS and CDR2 is YFSETQ. This CDR3 comprises 14 residues. V lost 1 base, J lost 4 bases, and 11 bases lay in between. The CDR3: CASSLRGIGETQYF. As DNA, the CDR3 is TGCGCCAGCAGCTTGAGGGGGATAGGAGAGACCCAGTACTTC.

The gene calls are TRBV11-2 and TRBJ2-3, with 9 bases aligning to TRBD1. The CDR3 has 17 amino acids. The ends lost 1 base at V and 4 bases at J; junction bases unmatched: 9. From germline, CDR1 is SGHAT and CDR2 FQNNGV. The DNA for the CDR3 is TGTGCCAGCAGCTTAGGGTCTGGACAGGGGAGGGCAGATACGCAGTATTTT. Translated: CASSLGSGQGRADTQYF.